These 30 T cell receptor beta chains originate from one sample sequenced in a study of cytomegalovirus exposure and HLA in healthy donors. The primer mix had 60 Vbeta and 13 Jbeta primers. The method was immunoSEQ multiplex PCR; TCRdb's version includes in-frame clones alone and lacks a portion of them. In the table there are tens of thousands of clones, roughly 78% of which are singletons. Sequencing used PBMCs. The source of these receptors is a middle-aged woman in good health and CMV-seropositive.

The V call is TRBV5-1, the J call TRBJ2-7, with a weak D call TRBD1 (6 bases). Between the trimmed V and J ends, which lost 3 bases and 4 bases, there was a span of 14 bases. CDR1 is SGHRS and CDR2 is YFSETQ in the germline V gene. The CDR3 spans 14 residues. This CDR3 is CASSSTGHLYEQYF. CDR3 nucleotides: TGCGCCAGCAGCTCCACGGGACACTTATACGAGCAGTACTTC.

The V call is TRBV29-1, the J call TRBJ2-3, with TRBD2 as a possible D gene (6 bases). Per the germline V gene, CDR1 is SQVTM and CDR2 is ANQGSEA. V lost 7 bases and J lost 4, with 12 bases in between. The CDR3 length is 12 residues. CDR3: CSAYAGSDTQYF. CDR3 nucleotides: TGCAGCGCATACGCGGGATCAGATACGCAGTATTTT.

This clone was observed a single time. This sequence joins TRBV14 and TRBJ1-6; 7 nucleotides align to TRBD1. V trimming: 3 bases; J trimming: 5 bases; junction bases outside the gene matches: 4. The CDR3 covers 15 residues. CDR1 and CDR2 (germline): SGHDN, FVKESK. CDR3 in amino acids: CASSHNRGDNSPLHF. CDR3 DNA sequence: TGTGCCAGCAGCCACAACAGGGGAGATAATTCACCCCTCCACTTT.

This clone was detected only a few times. This chain connects TRBV2 to TRBJ2-5; D not certain. Trimming stripped 5 bases from V and 6 bases from J, with 19 bases between. Germline V gene data show CDR1 as SNHLY and CDR2 as FYNNEI. This CDR3 is 15 amino acids long. This CDR3 reads CASSRESTLLQTQYF. CDR3 coding DNA: TGTGCCAGCAGTCGAGAGTCCACCCTTCTCCAGACCCAGTACTTC. The complete variable domain, with remaining parts taken from reference TRBV2 and TRBJ2-5, reads EPEVTQTPSHQVTQMGQEVILRCVPISNHLYFYWYRQILGQKVEFLVSFYNNEISEKSEIFDDQFSVERPDGSNFTLKIRSTKLEDSAMYFCASSRESTLLQTQYFGPGTRLLVL.

The chain employs TRBV5-1 and TRBJ2-5; 9 bases map to TRBD1. Germline V CDR1 and CDR2: SGHRS, YFSETQ. This CDR3 comprises 15 residues. J was trimmed by 6 bases and V by 4 bases; bases with no gene match: 10. The CDR3, as DNA: TGCGCCAGCAGCATTCGACAGGGGGGCATACAGACCCAGTACTTC. The encoded protein is CASSIRQGGIQTQYF.

The rearrangement joins TRBV5-1 to TRBJ2-5; D possibly corresponds to TRBD1 (6 bases). Trimming shortened V by 4 bases and J by 5 bases, and 21 bases separated the two germline ends. CDR3 length: 16 amino acids. CDR1 and CDR2 from the germline V gene are SGHRS and YFSETQ. In DNA, the CDR3 is TGCGCCAGCAGCCCCAACCCTGGACAGTTATTGGAGACCCAGTACTTC. This gives the protein CASSPNPGQLLETQYF. The whole variable domain, remainder taken from reference TRBV5-1 and TRBJ2-5, is KAGVTQTPRYLIKTRGQQVTLSCSPISGHRSVSWYQQTPGQGLQFLFEYFSETQRNKGNFPGRFSGRQFSNSRSEMNVSTLELGDSALYLCASSPNPGQLLETQYFGPGTRLLVL.

This clone was detected only a few times. The J gene is TRBJ2-7, the V gene TRBV7-9; tentatively, D is TRBD2 (5 bases). The germline V and J ends were trimmed by 5 bases and 6 bases, with 11 bases remaining between them. The germline CDR1 and CDR2 sequences are SEHNR and FQNEAQ (reference sequence). This CDR3 is 12 amino acids long. The CDR3 here is CASSPGGSEQYF. CDR3 DNA sequence: TGTGCCAGCAGCCCAGGCGGGTCCGAGCAGTACTTC.

The J gene is TRBJ2-3, the V gene TRBV7-2, with TRBD1 matching over 7 bases. The ends lost 5 bases at V and 1 base at J; junction bases unmatched: 9. The germline gives CDR1 SGHTA, CDR2 FQGNSA. The CDR3 totals 16 residues. CDR3 sequence (DNA): TGTGCCAGCAGCGCGGACCACAGGGGAGGCACAGATACGCAGTATTTT. Its translation is CASSADHRGGTDTQYF.

The gene calls are TRBV5-1 and TRBJ1-1; perhaps TRBD1 as D (6 bases). The CDR3 length is 13 residues. Trimming left V 4 bases short and J 3 bases short, with 10 bases between. Germline CDR1 reads SGHRS; CDR2 reads YFSETQ. CDR3 protein: CASSQQGDTEAFF. CDR3 sequence (DNA): TGCGCCAGCAGCCAACAGGGCGACACTGAAGCTTTCTTT. Combining the CDR3 with reference TRBV5-1 and TRBJ1-1 gives the whole variable domain KAGVTQTPRYLIKTRGQQVTLSCSPISGHRSVSWYQQTPGQGLQFLFEYFSETQRNKGNFPGRFSGRQFSNSRSEMNVSTLELGDSALYLCASSQQGDTEAFFGQGTRLTVV.

The CDR3: CASSELSGGETEAFF. CDR3 nucleotide sequence: TGTGCCAGCAGTGAACTATCCGGCGGGGAGACTGAAGCTTTCTTT. The chain recombines TRBV6-1 with TRBJ1-1, with D unclear. The V end lost 2 bases, the J end lost 5 bases, and 15 bases lay between the germline ends. The CDR3 runs 15 residues. Germline assignment: CDR1 MNHNS and CDR2 SASEGT.

To note about this clone: This same CDR3 is encoded by further DNA sequences in the sample. V and J are TRBV5-1 and TRBJ2-1; 7 bases fit TRBD2. Germline CDR1 and CDR2: SGHRS and YFSETQ. The CDR3 is 15 residues long. V shed 0 bases, J shed 4 bases, and the junction held 4 bases outside the gene matches. CDR3 coding DNA: TGCGCCAGCAGCTTGGGGGAGGGTAGTTACAATGAGCAGTTCTTC. Its protein is CASSLGEGSYNEQFF.

The chain joins TRBV9 to TRBJ1-2; no definite D call. With 3 bases removed from V and 5 bases from J, the gap between germline ends came to 8 bases. Germline CDR1 reads SGDLS; CDR2 reads YYNGEE. This CDR3 has 12 amino acids. The CDR3, as DNA: TGTGCCAGCAGCGCAGGCAGTTATGGCTACACCTTC. Protein sequence: CASSAGSYGYTF. Variable domain in full (rest from reference TRBV9 and TRBJ1-2): DSGVTQTPKHLITATGQRVTLRCSPRSGDLSVYWYQQSLDQGLQFLIQYYNGEERAKGNILERFSAQQFPDLHSELNLSSLELGDSALYFCASSAGSYGYTFGSGTRLTVV.

This chain uses TRBV5-8 with TRBJ1-6; weak D call: TRBD1 (6 bases). The CDR3 loop spans 15 amino acids. V shed 2 bases and J shed 14 bases, with 20 bases lying between them. Germline lookup yields CDR1 SGHTS and CDR2 YDEGEE. The CDR3 loop is CASSFEGGARRSLHF. The CDR3 DNA reads as TGTGCCAGCAGCTTCGAGGGGGGGGCGCGTAGATCCCTCCACTTT.

The chain employs TRBV5-1 and TRBJ1-1, with a weak D call TRBD1 (5 bases). Per germline, CDR1 SGHRS and CDR2 YFSETQ. This CDR3 is 14 amino acids long. V lost 1 base and J 6 bases, leaving 13 bases between the germline ends. CDR3 in amino acids: CASSLIGGDPEAFF. CDR3 nucleotides: TGCGCCAGCAGCTTGATTGGGGGGGACCCTGAAGCTTTCTTT.

The chain uses TRBV4-2 and TRBJ2-3; TRBD2 matches at 11 bases. Per the germline V gene, CDR1 is LGHNA and CDR2 is YNFKEQ. This CDR3 contains 19 residues. Trimming removed 1 base from V and 1 base from J; junction bases left unmatched: 10. CDR3 bases: TGTGCCAGCAGCCAAGGTCAGCTAGCGGGGGGACCACGCACAGATACGCAGTATTTT. It translates to CASSQGQLAGGPRTDTQYF.

The chain combines TRBV9 with TRBJ2-3, with 10 bases that match TRBD1. Per the germline V gene, CDR1 is SGDLS and CDR2 is YYNGEE. CDR3 length: 14 residues. V trimming: 6 bases; J trimming: 4 bases; junction bases outside the gene matches: 5. CDR3 sequence reads: CASKGDRGADTQYF. Here the CDR3 DNA reads TGTGCCAGCAAAGGGGACAGGGGCGCAGATACGCAGTATTTT.

This clone was detected only a few times. J is TRBJ1-4 and V is TRBV18, with D possibly matching TRBD1 (6 bases). The CDR3 loop spans 15 amino acids. V gave up 0 bases and J gave up 7 bases, with 12 bases separating them. Looked up from germline, CDR1 is KGHSH and CDR2 is LQKENI. For the CDR3, the DNA is TGTGCCAGCTCACCACCAGTCAGGGGCAGTGAAAAACTGTTTTTT. Encoded protein: CASSPPVRGSEKLFF.

The chain combines TRBV11-3 with TRBJ2-1; D is possibly TRBD2 (5 bases). Trimming cost V 2 bases and J 4 bases, with 12 bases left between them. The CDR3 runs to 15 residues. Germline V gene data show CDR1 as SGHNT and CDR2 as YENEEA. The CDR3 spells CASSLTAEGYNEQFF. In DNA, the CDR3 is TGTGCCAGCAGCTTAACGGCCGAGGGATACAATGAGCAGTTCTTC.

V and J are TRBV5-1 and TRBJ2-1, with TRBD1 matching 10 bases. CDR1 and CDR2 (germline): SGHRS, YFSETQ. The CDR3 runs 16 residues. V was pared by 2 bases and J by 7 bases, with 9 bases of the junction left unmatched. DNA for the CDR3: TGCGCCAGCAGCTTCTCCCCGGGACAGGGGTGGAATGAGCAGTTCTTC. Translating it yields CASSFSPGQGWNEQFF.

This rearrangement joins TRBV15 to TRBJ1-1, with D possibly matching TRBD1 (5 bases). Between the trimmed V and J ends, which lost 0 bases and 0 bases, there was a span of 14 bases. This CDR3 region has 17 residues. Germline lookup yields CDR1 LNHNV and CDR2 YYDKDF (reference sequence). CDR3 sequence: CATSREGDSGLNTEAFF. DNA of the CDR3: TGTGCCACCAGCAGAGAGGGAGACAGCGGGTTGAACACTGAAGCTTTCTTT.

The chain has TRBV27 and TRBJ2-5, with D maybe TRBD2 (7 bases). CDR1 and CDR2 (germline): MNHEY, SMNVEV (reference sequence). This CDR3 is built from 16 residues. V was shortened by 7 bases and J by 2 bases, with 20 bases between the two germline ends. The CDR3 region has the DNA TGTGCCAGCACGGGGCGGGGGCCAATCCTACAAGAGACCCAGTACTTC. It encodes CASTGRGPILQETQYF.

The chain couples TRBV19 to TRBJ2-5; 9 bases map to TRBD1. This CDR3 region has 14 residues. CDR1 and CDR2 (germline): LNHDA, SQIVND (reference sequence). V lost 6 bases and J lost 4; bases outside the gene matches: 6. The CDR3 nucleotides read TGTGCCAGTAGGGACAGGGGAGTCGGAGAGACCCAGTACTTC. The encoded protein is CASRDRGVGETQYF.

V gene TRBV9 combines with J gene TRBJ1-6; no clear D. Germline values: CDR1 SGDLS, CDR2 YYNGEE. V was trimmed by 3 bases and J by 14 bases, leaving 27 bases between them. There are 17 residues in the CDR3. In DNA form, the CDR3 reads TGTGCCAGCAGCGCCCGGAGAGCGAGGGTCGACGTCCCTTCCCTCCACTTT. Encoded protein: CASSARRARVDVPSLHF.

This clone was counted between two and nine times. The chain links TRBV5-1 to TRBJ2-5; 7 bases are shared with TRBD2. CDR1 SGHRS and CDR2 YFSETQ come from the germline V gene. CDR3 size: 16 residues. J gave up 2 bases and V 0 bases, and 7 bases lay outside the gene matches. CDR3 in amino acids: CASSLGTRGIQETQYF. CDR3 in DNA: TGCGCCAGCAGCTTGGGGACTAGGGGAATACAAGAGACCCAGTACTTC. The full variable domain, its missing parts supplied by reference TRBV5-1 and TRBJ2-5, is KAGVTQTPRYLIKTRGQQVTLSCSPISGHRSVSWYQQTPGQGLQFLFEYFSETQRNKGNFPGRFSGRQFSNSRSEMNVSTLELGDSALYLCASSLGTRGIQETQYFGPGTRLLVL.

The chain joins TRBV4-2 to TRBJ1-2, with 8 bases lining up with TRBD1. The CDR3 runs 16 residues. Germline CDR1 is LGHNA and CDR2 is YNFKEQ. Trimming took 7 bases from V and 6 from J; bases not matched to a gene: 16. CDR3 nucleotide sequence: TGTGCCAGCAACGGAGGCTTTGGACAGGGCAAGGATGGCTACACCTTC. It codes for CASNGGFGQGKDGYTF.

The chain carries TRBV9 and TRBJ2-5; D perhaps matches TRBD1 (6 bases). Gene TRBJ2-7 matches the end of the DNA better, so the J call may be wrong. The CDR3 runs 15 residues. The germline gives CDR1 SGDLS, CDR2 YYNGEE. CDR3 coding DNA: TGTGCCAGCAGCGTAGGGGACACACTGTCCTACGAGCAGTACTTC. It is translated as CASSVGDTLSYEQYF.

The chain recombines TRBV29-1 with TRBJ2-5; a weak D match, TRBD1 (5 bases). Germline assignment: CDR1 SQVTM and CDR2 ANQGSEA. Trimming cost V 4 bases and J 5 bases, with 17 bases left between them. This CDR3 is built from 14 residues. The CDR3 spells CSVAPAQVRETQYF. CDR3 in DNA: TGCAGCGTTGCTCCGGCACAGGTGCGGGAGACCCAGTACTTC.

The chain links TRBV30 to TRBJ2-3; tentatively, D is TRBD1 (5 bases). Germline-derived CDR1 and CDR2 are GTSNPN and SVGIG (reference sequence). The CDR3 runs to 15 residues. V lost 0 bases, J lost 4 bases, and 14 bases lay in between. CDR3 in amino acids: CAWSVGVKGSDTQYF. The CDR3 DNA is TGTGCCTGGAGTGTAGGGGTTAAGGGGTCAGATACGCAGTATTTT.

In DNA form, the CDR3 reads TGTGCCAGTAGCCAGAGGGAACCGAGCTCCTATAATTCACCCCTCCACTTT. Translating it yields CASSQREPSSYNSPLHF. V usage is TRBV19 and J usage is TRBJ1-6; D remains ambiguous. The V gene lost 6 bases and the J gene lost 0 bases, with 15 bases spanning the gap. This CDR3 region has 17 residues. Germline V lookup: CDR1 LNHDA, CDR2 SQIVND (reference sequence).

V and J are TRBV7-9 and TRBJ2-7; weak D call: TRBD2 (6 bases). V was trimmed by 1 base and J by 4 bases, leaving 11 bases between them. Germline V CDR1 and CDR2: SEHNR, FQNEAQ (reference sequence). The CDR3 consists of 14 residues. CDR3 nucleotides: TGTGCCAGCAGCTTAGGCCCGGGGGATTACGAGCAGTACTTC. Residues: CASSLGPGDYEQYF.